This section outlines one T cell receptor (beta chain) sequence together with its context. The data are from a study of blood T cell repertoires in COVID-19. Study in general: COVID-19 samples collected from the United States, Italy and Spain covered acute and convalescent phases. PBMCs, B-cell-depleted T cells, or T cells were the source of the cDNA or gDNA that made up the material.

In the study's own analysis: It was from reference gene primer amplification that nucleated cell counts were estimated. Sequencing was performed with immunoSEQ multiplex PCR; in TCRdb, only in-frame clones are kept and a portion is missing. D and trimming were read from the DNA, whereas the V and J calls and clone size are those reported in that table. The sample consists of some 100,000 clones, around nine tenths of them appearing once. This CDR3 is 15 amino acids long. Trimming stripped 1 base from V and 1 base from J, with 8 bases between. Germline CDR1 LGHDT, CDR2 YNNKEL (reference sequence). This receptor was obtained from a woman aged 70 to 79 with acute or convalescent COVID-19. The source material was peripheral blood. The V call is TRBV3-1 (or the pseudogene TRBV3-2), the J call TRBJ1-5; maybe TRBD1 (5 bases). This CDR3 reads CASSQGGRSNQPQHF. As DNA, the CDR3 is TGTGCCAGCAGCCAAGGGGGCAGGAGCAATCAGCCCCAGCATTTT.